This T cell receptor beta chain was obtained from a study of cytomegalovirus exposure and HLA in healthy donors. Study-wide results and limits: HLA alleles were associated with roughly 15,000 TCR beta sequences in a later analysis at 0.05 false discovery rate.

The primer mix had 60 Vbeta and 13 Jbeta primers. Only in-frame clones appear in the TCRdb table, and some are missing; sequencing was by immunoSEQ multiplex PCR. The sample shows 120,000 or so clones, about 80% of them seen only once. Germline CDR1 reads LNHDA; CDR2 reads SQIVND (reference sequence). CDR3 size: 15 residues. After removal of 3 bases from V and 4 bases from J, the junction contained 4 bases not matched to a gene. This clone appeared a single time. Antigen: not known. The sequenced sample was PBMCs. The sequence came from a young man in good health and CMV-seropositive. The chain links TRBV19 to TRBJ2-5; 11 bases are a match to TRBD1. CDR3 nucleotides: TGTGCCAGTAGTATTACCGGGACAGGGGGAGAGACCCAGTACTTC. Translation gives CASSITGTGGETQYF.